Following are 14 T cell receptor beta chains from one sample sequenced in a study of a mutant IDH1 vaccine in newly diagnosed glioma. Their target antigens are unknown. Measured with immunoSEQ multiplex PCR; TCRdb has only the in-frame clones, and not every one. The sample has tens of thousands of clones, roughly 80% seen once. This sample's time point: week 11, during vaccination. Vaccination used 300 ug of mutant IDH1 20-mer peptide per dose, with topical imiquimod. The specimen comprised PBMCs, sampled from a glioma patient whose treatment included an IDH1 peptide vaccine. The receptor set was obtained from a man aged 45-60 years with glioma.

The chain links TRBV6-1 to TRBJ2-3; TRBD2 agrees at 8 bases. Germline values: CDR1 MNHNS, CDR2 SASEGT. The CDR3 has 16 residues. Unmatched junction bases numbered 6, after V lost 4 bases and J lost 0 bases. The CDR3 coding sequence is TGTGCCAGCAGTGTCGATAGCGGGACTAGCACAGATACGCAGTATTTT. Translating it yields CASSVDSGTSTDTQYF.

The chain couples TRBV28 to TRBJ1-1, with D possibly matching TRBD1 (5 bases). Trimming pared 5 bases from V and 1 base from J, leaving 17 bases between. The CDR3 totals 16 residues. Germline V lookup: CDR1 MDHEN, CDR2 SYDVKM. The CDR3, as DNA: TGTGCCAGCAGTCGGGGGAGAGGGACGCGGAACACTGAAGCTTTCTTT. Amino acids: CASSRGRGTRNTEAFF. The entire variable domain, with the rest obtained from reference TRBV28 and TRBJ1-1, is as follows: DVKVTQSSRYLVKRTGEKVFLECVQDMDHENMFWYRQDPGLGLRLIYFSYDVKMKEKGDIPEGYSVSREKKERFSLILESASTNQTSMYLCASSRGRGTRNTEAFFGQGTRLTVV.

This clone was detected only once. This chain joins TRBV7-6 and TRBJ1-2; D gene unclear. Germline V lookup: CDR1 SGHVS, CDR2 FNYEAQ. Trimming left V 5 bases short and J 6 bases short, with 13 bases between. CDR3 length equals 13 residues. In DNA form, the CDR3 reads TGTGCCAGCAGCCGGACGGGATGGGATGGCTACACCTTC. Its translation is CASSRTGWDGYTF.

The chain links TRBV5-1 to TRBJ1-2; no clear D gene. V was cut by 0 bases and J by 5 bases, with 17 bases left in between. Germline V gene sequence: CDR1 SGHRS, CDR2 YFSETQ. The CDR3 runs to 16 residues. The CDR3 sequence is CASSLEGWSSPYGYTF. The CDR3 bases are TGCGCCAGCAGCTTGGAAGGGTGGTCCAGCCCTTATGGCTACACCTTC.

This chain uses TRBV6-6 with TRBJ2-7; 9 bases agree with TRBD1. Germline CDR1 is MNHNY and CDR2 is SVGAGI (reference sequence). This CDR3 is built from 16 residues. V lost 6 bases to trimming and J lost 7 bases; unmatched junction nucleotides: 16. Here the CDR3 reads CASSRDRVLDLREQYF. The CDR3 region has the DNA TGTGCCAGCAGCCGGGACAGGGTCCTCGATCTACGAGAGCAGTACTTC.

The chain combines TRBV2 with TRBJ1-5; unclear D gene. V lost 5 bases and J 0 bases, leaving 8 bases between the germline ends. Germline CDR1 SNHLY, CDR2 FYNNEI. There are 14 residues in the CDR3. The CDR3 DNA reads as TGTGCCAGCAGTCGCTTGTATAGCAATCAGCCCCAGCATTTT. It specifies CASSRLYSNQPQHF.

The rearrangement uses TRBV4-1 and TRBJ1-1; D not certain. This CDR3 spans 13 amino acids. Germline CDR1 reads MGHRA; CDR2 reads YSYEKL. V dropped 1 base and J dropped 10 bases, with 13 bases sitting between them. The DNA of the CDR3 is TGCGCCAGCAGCCAAGGAGGTCCTCCAGGAGCTTTCTTT. This translates into CASSQGGPPGAFF.

The rearrangement uses TRBV27 and TRBJ2-3; D gene ambiguous. Trimming removed 5 bases from V and 7 bases from J, with 13 bases in between. In germline, CDR1 is MNHEY, CDR2 SMNVEV (reference sequence). The CDR3 loop spans 13 amino acids. CDR3 DNA sequence: TGTGCCAGCAGTCTCCGACGGTCACATACGCAGTATTTT. Translated, it gives CASSLRRSHTQYF.

This sequence joins TRBV5-4 and TRBJ1-2; perhaps TRBD1 as D (5 bases). The germline V gene has CDR1 SGHNT and CDR2 YYREEE (reference sequence). V was cut by 4 bases and J by 7 bases, with 11 bases left in between. This CDR3 has 12 residues. The CDR3 spells CASSPPGSGYTF. The CDR3 nucleotides are TGTGCCAGCAGCCCCCCAGGGTCTGGCTACACCTTC.

V gene TRBV14 combines with J gene TRBJ2-7, with unresolved D. The V gene lost 4 bases and the J gene lost 5 bases, with 18 bases spanning the gap. CDR1 is SGHDN, CDR2 FVKESK, per germline. The CDR3 consists of 15 residues. The CDR3 sequence is CASSRSTGGPNEQYF. CDR3 coding DNA: TGTGCCAGCAGCCGCTCCACGGGCGGCCCCAACGAGCAGTACTTC.

The chain recombines TRBV2 with TRBJ1-4; perhaps TRBD1 as D (6 bases). This CDR3 has 13 amino acids. Trimming cost V 10 bases and J 7 bases, with 16 bases left between them. The germline gives CDR1 SNHLY, CDR2 FYNNEI. CDR3 sequence reads: CATHGGKGEKLFF. The CDR3 DNA reads as TGTGCCACGCATGGGGGCAAGGGTGAAAAACTGTTTTTT.

V usage is TRBV30 and J usage is TRBJ1-2; 9 bases map to TRBD1. CDR3 size: 14 residues. Unmatched junction bases numbered 7, after V lost 3 bases and J lost 5 bases. Germline lookup yields CDR1 GTSNPN and CDR2 SVGIG (reference sequence). The CDR3 DNA follows: TGTGCCTGGAGCCGGGACAGGGTTGCATATGGCTACACCTTC. Its translation is CAWSRDRVAYGYTF.

CDR3 amino acids: CASSATSGGTDTQYF. In nucleotides, the CDR3 is TGTGCCAGTAGTGCGACTAGCGGGGGCACAGATACGCAGTATTTT. V and J are TRBV19 and TRBJ2-3; 11 nucleotides align to TRBD2. The CDR3 has 15 amino acids. The junction had 2 bases not matched to a gene; V was cut back by 5 bases and J by 1 base. Germline CDR1 LNHDA, CDR2 SQIVND (reference sequence).

J is TRBJ2-7 and V is TRBV11-2, with D uncertain. This CDR3 has 12 residues. Germline V gives CDR1 SGHAT, CDR2 FQNNGV. Trimming took 1 base from V and 7 from J, leaving 8 bases between them. CDR3 DNA: TGTGCCAGCAGCTTAGCCTTGAGTGAGCAGTACTTC. This translates into CASSLALSEQYF.